Below are 16 T cell receptor beta chains sequenced from a single sample in a study of PD-L1 blockade in urothelial cancer. Produced via immunoSEQ multiplex PCR; TCRdb's table is partial and in-frame only. The sample consists of over 50,000 clones, just over 85% of them appearing once. Sequencing used PBMCs, obtained around atezolizumab (anti-PD-L1) treatment. These receptor sequences come from a man in his forties or fifties with urothelial cancer.

The chain links TRBV6-4 to TRBJ1-5; 7 bases agree with TRBD1. The CDR3 spans 16 residues. Per the germline V gene, CDR1 is MRHNA and CDR2 is SNTAGT. Losses at the gene ends were 7 bases for V and 0 bases for J; bases not matched to a gene: 9. CDR3 sequence reads: CASTHTGAYSNQPQHF. The CDR3 DNA reads as TGTGCCAGCACCCACACAGGGGCCTATAGCAATCAGCCCCAGCATTTT.

The V gene is TRBV6-6, the J gene TRBJ2-1; 12 nucleotides match TRBD2. This CDR3 contains 15 residues. The V gene's germline CDR1 is MNHNY and CDR2 SVGAGI (reference sequence). Unmatched junction bases numbered 9, after V lost 7 bases and J lost 8 bases. CDR3 region: CASTHGTSGPDEQFF. The CDR3 DNA follows: TGTGCCAGCACCCACGGGACTAGCGGGCCCGATGAGCAGTTCTTC.

This rearrangement joins TRBV7-6 to TRBJ2-5, with 7 bases fitting TRBD1. V shed 2 bases, J shed 0 bases, and the junction held 3 bases outside the gene matches. This CDR3 contains 15 residues. Germline V gene lookup returns CDR1 SGHVS and CDR2 FNYEAQ. This CDR3 reads CASSLSGQNQETQYF. The CDR3 DNA is TGTGCCAGCAGCTTATCGGGACAGAACCAAGAGACCCAGTACTTC.

The chain joins TRBV25-1 to TRBJ2-1; D possibly corresponds to TRBD2 (6 bases). This CDR3 region has 16 residues. Germline-derived CDR1 and CDR2 are MGHDK and SYGVNS. V gave up 9 bases and J gave up 6 bases, with 24 bases separating them. The CDR3 DNA follows: TGTGCCAGTCAACAGATAGCGGACCTGAGCGGCAATGAGCAGTTCTTC. The encoded protein is CASQQIADLSGNEQFF. The full variable domain, with the rest looked up from reference TRBV25-1 and TRBJ2-1, is EADIYQTPRYLVIGTGKKITLECSQTMGHDKMYWYQQDPGMELHLIHYSYGVNSTEKGDLSSESTVSRIRTEHFPLTLESARPSHTSQYLCASQQIADLSGNEQFFGPGTRLTVL.

This sequence joins TRBV28 and TRBJ1-2; weak D call: TRBD1 (5 bases). V was clipped by 4 bases and J by 6 bases, with 18 bases between them. CDR1 is MDHEN and CDR2 is SYDVKM in the germline V gene. The CDR3 runs 15 residues. The CDR3 here is CASSSRGRGANGYTF. The CDR3 nucleotides are TGTGCCAGCAGTTCGAGAGGGAGGGGCGCAAATGGCTACACCTTC.

This clone was detected once. The V and J genes are TRBV13 and TRBJ2-7; 12 bases fit TRBD1. The V gene's germline CDR1 is PRHDT and CDR2 FYEKMQ (reference sequence). CDR3 size: 16 residues. The trim removed 1 base at V and 5 bases at J, leaving 6 bases unmatched. CDR3 nucleotide sequence: TGTGCCAGCAGCTTAGTTACGGGACAGGGGGCCCACGAGCAGTACTTC. Its protein product is CASSLVTGQGAHEQYF.

The rearrangement joins TRBV19 to TRBJ2-3; D possibly corresponds to TRBD2 (6 bases). The CDR3 sequence is 11 residues long. V dropped 10 bases and J dropped 6 bases, with 11 bases sitting between them. Germline V gene sequence: CDR1 LNHDA, CDR2 SQIVND (reference sequence). CDR3 residues: CATIRGDTQYF. The CDR3 DNA follows: TGTGCCACCATACGGGGGGATACGCAGTATTTT.

This chain connects TRBV28 to TRBJ1-5; TRBD1 might be the D (5 bases). This CDR3 contains 14 residues. Germline loops: CDR1 MDHEN, CDR2 SYDVKM. V lost 3 bases, J lost 10 bases, and 16 bases lay in between. The CDR3 DNA sequence: TGTGCCAGCAGTTTTCCGCAGGGATCCGGCCCCCAGCATTTT. This codes for CASSFPQGSGPQHF. Filled out from reference TRBV28 and TRBJ1-5, the complete variable domain reads DVKVTQSSRYLVKRTGEKVFLECVQDMDHENMFWYRQDPGLGLRLIYFSYDVKMKEKGDIPEGYSVSREKKERFSLILESASTNQTSMYLCASSFPQGSGPQHFGDGTRLSIL.

The chain recombines TRBV28 with TRBJ2-7; TRBD1 matches at 11 bases. Germline V gene lookup returns CDR1 MDHEN and CDR2 SYDVKM. This CDR3 has 14 residues. J was trimmed by 2 bases and V by 7 bases; bases with no gene match: 4. The CDR3 sequence is CASTGTGGAYEQYF. DNA of the CDR3: TGTGCCAGCACCGGGACAGGGGGGGCCTACGAGCAGTACTTC. The full variable domain, in which reference TRBV28 and TRBJ2-7 provide the parts outside the CDR3, is DVKVTQSSRYLVKRTGEKVFLECVQDMDHENMFWYRQDPGLGLRLIYFSYDVKMKEKGDIPEGYSVSREKKERFSLILESASTNQTSMYLCASTGTGGAYEQYFGPGTRLTVT.

The genes are TRBV7-9 and TRBJ2-4; weak D call: TRBD1 (6 bases). The CDR3 has 14 amino acids. The ends were cut back, 5 bases at V and 8 bases at J, with 16 bases in the middle. The germline V gene encodes CDR1 SEHNR and CDR2 FQNEAQ (reference sequence). The DNA for the CDR3 is TGTGCCAGCAGCCCGATGGGTGGGGGCCACATTCAGTACTTC. Protein: CASSPMGGGHIQYF.

This chain connects TRBV5-1 to TRBJ2-7; tentatively, D is TRBD1 (6 bases). Germline values: CDR1 SGHRS, CDR2 YFSETQ. The CDR3 loop spans 14 amino acids. The germline V and J ends were trimmed by 0 bases and 5 bases, with 12 bases remaining between them. CDR3 sequence reads: CASSLGQVSDEQYF. In DNA form, the CDR3 reads TGCGCCAGCAGCTTGGGACAGGTGTCCGACGAGCAGTACTTC.

This clone has only one observation. This chain connects TRBV19 to TRBJ1-4; 7 bases line up with TRBD1. V shed 6 bases and J 5 bases; nucleotides not matched to a gene: 9. Germline assignment: CDR1 LNHDA and CDR2 SQIVND (reference sequence). The CDR3 covers 15 residues. The CDR3 DNA follows: TGTGCCAGTAGCCCCGGGACAGTTTTAAATGAAAAACTGTTTTTT. It codes for CASSPGTVLNEKLFF.

J is TRBJ2-4 and V is TRBV7-2; 10 bases align to TRBD1. Germline-derived CDR1 and CDR2 are SGHTA and FQGNSA. CDR3 length equals 17 residues. J was trimmed by 0 bases and V by 0 bases; bases with no gene match: 2. CDR3 coding DNA: TGTGCCAGCAGCTTAGCGGGGACAGGGGTAGCCAAAAACATTCAGTACTTC. Translated: CASSLAGTGVAKNIQYF.

The rearrangement links TRBV5-5 to TRBJ2-7, with 7 bases fitting TRBD2. Germline CDR1 SGHKS, CDR2 YYEKEE (reference sequence). CDR3 length: 15 residues. The V gene end was trimmed by 4 bases and the J gene end by 2 bases; junction bases not matched to a gene: 9. The CDR3: CASSGGGLPPYEQYF. CDR3 in DNA: TGTGCCAGCAGCGGGGGGGGACTTCCCCCCTACGAGCAGTACTTC.

The genes are TRBV28 and TRBJ2-3; 8 bases line up with TRBD2. Germline assignment: CDR1 MDHEN and CDR2 SYDVKM. CDR3 length equals 14 residues. J lost 1 base, V lost 6 bases, and 3 bases had no gene match. CDR3 DNA: TGTGCCAGCAGCCGTAGCGGGGGCACAGATACGCAGTATTTT. It codes for CASSRSGGTDTQYF.

This clone appeared a few times. The CDR3 loop is CAWSLGSGTYNEQFF. Written as DNA, the CDR3 is TGTGCCTGGAGTCTGGGTAGCGGAACCTACAATGAGCAGTTCTTC. The chain is built from TRBV30 and TRBJ2-1; perhaps TRBD2 as D (6 bases). This CDR3 spans 15 amino acids. Germline CDR1 GTSNPN, CDR2 SVGIG (reference sequence). V lost 2 bases and J 2 bases, leaving 13 bases between the germline ends.